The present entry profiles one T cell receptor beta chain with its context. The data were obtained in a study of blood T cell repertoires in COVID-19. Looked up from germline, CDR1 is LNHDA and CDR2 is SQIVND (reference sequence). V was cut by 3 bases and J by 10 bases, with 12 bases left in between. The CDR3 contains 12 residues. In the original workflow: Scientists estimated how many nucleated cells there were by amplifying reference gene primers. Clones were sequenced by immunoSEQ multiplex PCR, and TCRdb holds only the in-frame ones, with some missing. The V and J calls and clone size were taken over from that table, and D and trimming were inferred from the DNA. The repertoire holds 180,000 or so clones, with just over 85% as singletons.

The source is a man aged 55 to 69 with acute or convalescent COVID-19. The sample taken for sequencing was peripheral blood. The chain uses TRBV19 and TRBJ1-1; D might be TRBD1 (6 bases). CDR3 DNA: TGTGCCAGTAGTATCCGGGGGGCCGGAGCTTTCTTT. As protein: CASSIRGAGAFF.